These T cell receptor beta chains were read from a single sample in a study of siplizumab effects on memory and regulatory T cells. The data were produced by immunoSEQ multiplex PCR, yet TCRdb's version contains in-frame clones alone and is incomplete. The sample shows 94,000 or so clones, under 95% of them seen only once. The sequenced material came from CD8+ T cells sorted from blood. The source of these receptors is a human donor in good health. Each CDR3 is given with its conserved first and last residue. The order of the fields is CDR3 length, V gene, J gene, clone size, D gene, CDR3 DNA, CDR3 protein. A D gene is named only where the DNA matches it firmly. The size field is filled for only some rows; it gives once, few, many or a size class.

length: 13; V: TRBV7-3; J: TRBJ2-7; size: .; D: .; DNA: TGTGCCAGCAGCTTGTCAATAGGGATAGAGCAGTACTTC; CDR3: CASSLSIGIEQYF
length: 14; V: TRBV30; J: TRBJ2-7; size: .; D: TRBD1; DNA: TGTGCCTGGAGTACCGGGACAGGGTCCTACGAGCAGTACTTC; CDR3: CAWSTGTGSYEQYF
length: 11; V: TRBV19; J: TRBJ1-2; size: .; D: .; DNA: TGTGCCAGTAGTTATACGGAAGGCTACACCTTC; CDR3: CASSYTEGYTF
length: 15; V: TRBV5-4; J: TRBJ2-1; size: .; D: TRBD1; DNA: TGTGCCAGCAGCTTGGTGGCAGGGGGCCTGGATGAGCAGTTCTTC; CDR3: CASSLVAGGLDEQFF
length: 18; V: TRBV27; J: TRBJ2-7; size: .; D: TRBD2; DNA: TGTGCCAGCAGTTTATCGGGACTAGCGTTCTATCACTCCTACGAGCAGTACTTC; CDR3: CASSLSGLAFYHSYEQYF
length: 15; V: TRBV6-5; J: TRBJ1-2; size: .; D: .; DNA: TGTGCCAGCAGTTACGGTTTCCGGGATAGGGGTGGCTACACCTTC; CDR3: CASSYGFRDRGGYTF
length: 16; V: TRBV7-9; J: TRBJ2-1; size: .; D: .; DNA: TGTGCCAGCAGCCCGGACGGAGGGAGCTCCTACAATGAGCAGTTCTTC; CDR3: CASSPDGGSSYNEQFF
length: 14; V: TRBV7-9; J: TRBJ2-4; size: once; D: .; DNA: TGTGCCAGCAGCTTAGATATGGGGAAAAACATTCAGTACTTC; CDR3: CASSLDMGKNIQYF
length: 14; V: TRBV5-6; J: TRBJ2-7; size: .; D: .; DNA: TGTGCCAGCAGCTTGGCGGCCTGGACCTACGAGCAGTACTTC; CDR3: CASSLAAWTYEQYF
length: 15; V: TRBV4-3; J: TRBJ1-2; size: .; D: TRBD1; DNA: TGCGCCAGCAGCCAAGAGACAGGGAACAACTATGGCTACACCTTC; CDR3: CASSQETGNNYGYTF
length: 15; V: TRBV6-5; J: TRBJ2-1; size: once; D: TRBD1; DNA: TGTGCCAGCAGTTACCTGACAGGGCCCTACAATGAGCAGTTCTTC; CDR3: CASSYLTGPYNEQFF
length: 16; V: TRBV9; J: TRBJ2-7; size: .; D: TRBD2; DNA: TGTGCCAGCAGCGGACTGGGGACTAGCGGGAGGAACGAGCAGTACTTC; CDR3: CASSGLGTSGRNEQYF
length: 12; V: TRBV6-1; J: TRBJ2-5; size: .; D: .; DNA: TGTGCCAGCAAGGGGAGGGGGCAGACCCAGTACTTC; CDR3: CASKGRGQTQYF